A selection of T cell receptor beta chains follows, all from one sample in a study of blood T cell repertoires in COVID-19. This table comes from immunoSEQ multiplex PCR, and its TCRdb copy is limited to in-frame clones, with some not included. Of about 230,000 clones detected, 65% to 90% appear once; the ten largest clones hold roughly 12%. Sequencing used peripheral blood. These receptors came from a man aged 50 or older with COVID-19, enrolled during active disease. CDR3s include the opening cysteine and the closing phenylalanine or tryptophan. A D gene is named only where the DNA matches it firmly. The size entry is marked missing in some rows and otherwise reads once, few, many or a size class.

v_call: TRBV19; d_call: -; j_call: TRBJ1-2; clone_size: -; cdr3_length: 17; cdr3_aa: CASSIDPQSAGGDGYTF; cdr3_nt: TGTGCCAGTAGTATAGACCCACAGTCGGCGGGGGGAGATGGCTACACCTTC
v_call: TRBV18; d_call: TRBD1; j_call: TRBJ1-2; clone_size: once; cdr3_length: 17; cdr3_aa: CASSPKSTGSEWNGYTF; cdr3_nt: TGTGCCAGCTCACCAAAGTCGACAGGGAGTGAGTGGAATGGCTACACCTTC
v_call: TRBV15; d_call: -; j_call: TRBJ1-4; clone_size: -; cdr3_length: 15; cdr3_aa: CATRSARGTNEKLFF; cdr3_nt: TGTGCCACCAGGAGTGCCCGGGGAACTAATGAAAAACTGTTTTTT
v_call: TRBV7-8; d_call: TRBD1; j_call: TRBJ1-1; clone_size: -; cdr3_length: 15; cdr3_aa: CASSLVRGISGEAFF; cdr3_nt: TGTGCCAGCAGCTTAGTCAGGGGGATCTCCGGTGAAGCTTTCTTT
v_call: TRBV27; d_call: -; j_call: TRBJ2-7; clone_size: -; cdr3_length: 14; cdr3_aa: CASSRAVSSYEQYF; cdr3_nt: TGTGCCAGCAGTCGAGCGGTTAGCTCCTACGAGCAGTACTTC
v_call: TRBV6-5; d_call: TRBD1; j_call: TRBJ2-7; clone_size: -; cdr3_length: 14; cdr3_aa: CASSYSTGDYEQYF; cdr3_nt: TGTGCCAGCAGTTACTCAACAGGGGACTACGAGCAGTACTTC
v_call: TRBV6-5; d_call: -; j_call: TRBJ2-2; clone_size: -; cdr3_length: 16; cdr3_aa: CASSLANPMNTGELFF; cdr3_nt: TGTGCCAGCAGTTTGGCCAACCCAATGAACACCGGGGAGCTGTTTTTT
v_call: TRBV7-8; d_call: TRBD2; j_call: TRBJ2-2; clone_size: few; cdr3_length: 16; cdr3_aa: CASSLGGGGNTGELFF; cdr3_nt: TGTGCCAGCAGCTTAGGAGGCGGGGGGAACACCGGGGAGCTGTTTTTT
v_call: TRBV4-2; d_call: -; j_call: TRBJ1-2; clone_size: -; cdr3_length: 15; cdr3_aa: CASSQERIGSYGYTF; cdr3_nt: TGTGCCAGCAGCCAAGAGAGGATCGGATCCTATGGCTACACCTTC
v_call: TRBV5-1; d_call: -; j_call: TRBJ2-7; clone_size: -; cdr3_length: 14; cdr3_aa: CASSLPGQGYEQYF; cdr3_nt: TGCGCCAGCAGCTTGCCGGGACAAGGATACGAGCAGTACTTC
v_call: TRBV5-5; d_call: -; j_call: TRBJ1-5; clone_size: -; cdr3_length: 17; cdr3_aa: CASSFPGRRVGNQPQHF; cdr3_nt: TGTGCCAGCAGCTTCCCGGGACGGAGGGTTGGCAATCAGCCCCAGCATTTT
v_call: TRBV5-4; d_call: TRBD2; j_call: TRBJ2-1; clone_size: -; cdr3_length: 15; cdr3_aa: CATRSGGGSYNEQFF; cdr3_nt: TGTGCCACCAGGTCGGGGGGAGGATCCTACAATGAGCAGTTCTTC
v_call: TRBV6-2/TRBV6-3; d_call: TRBD1; j_call: TRBJ1-3; clone_size: once; cdr3_length: 14; cdr3_aa: CASSSPGQGDTIYF; cdr3_nt: TGTGCCAGCAGTTCGCCGGGACAGGGCGACACCATATATTTT
v_call: TRBV11-2; d_call: -; j_call: TRBJ2-7; clone_size: -; cdr3_length: 15; cdr3_aa: CASSLQGQSSYEQYF; cdr3_nt: TGTGCCAGCAGCTTACAAGGACAGAGCTCCTACGAGCAGTACTTC
v_call: TRBV10-1; d_call: TRBD1; j_call: TRBJ2-7; clone_size: -; cdr3_length: 16; cdr3_aa: CASRSGRTGINYEQYF; cdr3_nt: TGCGCCAGTAGAAGCGGGCGGACAGGGATAAACTACGAGCAGTACTTC
v_call: TRBV27; d_call: -; j_call: TRBJ1-1; clone_size: -; cdr3_length: 13; cdr3_aa: CASSFNRLAEAFF; cdr3_nt: TGTGCCAGCAGTTTCAACAGACTAGCTGAAGCTTTCTTT
v_call: TRBV24-1; d_call: TRBD2; j_call: TRBJ2-2; clone_size: -; cdr3_length: 19; cdr3_aa: CATSDLGTSGRDGTGELFF; cdr3_nt: TGTGCCACCAGTGACCTCGGGACTAGCGGGAGGGATGGCACCGGGGAGCTGTTTTTT
v_call: TRBV12-3/TRBV12-4; d_call: -; j_call: TRBJ1-2; clone_size: -; cdr3_length: 13; cdr3_aa: CASSLAGDYGYTF; cdr3_nt: TGTGCCAGCAGTTTAGCCGGGGACTATGGCTACACCTTC
v_call: TRBV3-1/TRBV3-2; d_call: TRBD2; j_call: TRBJ2-7; clone_size: -; cdr3_length: 17; cdr3_aa: CASSQQTSGEYSYEQYF; cdr3_nt: TGTGCCAGCAGCCAACAGACTAGCGGGGAATACTCCTACGAGCAGTACTTC
v_call: TRBV9; d_call: TRBD2; j_call: TRBJ2-7; clone_size: -; cdr3_length: 15; cdr3_aa: CASSVDPRGGNEQYF; cdr3_nt: TGTGCCAGCAGCGTAGATCCCCGGGGGGGGAACGAGCAGTACTTC
v_call: TRBV6-5; d_call: -; j_call: TRBJ1-5; clone_size: -; cdr3_length: 13; cdr3_aa: CASSFLQGRPQHF; cdr3_nt: TGTGCCAGCAGTTTCCTACAGGGCCGGCCCCAGCATTTT
v_call: TRBV4-2; d_call: -; j_call: TRBJ2-7; clone_size: -; cdr3_length: 15; cdr3_aa: CASSQGVSGAYEQYF; cdr3_nt: TGTGCCAGCAGCCAAGGTGTTAGCGGAGCCTACGAGCAGTACTTC
v_call: TRBV21-1; d_call: -; j_call: TRBJ2-7; clone_size: -; cdr3_length: 17; cdr3_aa: CASSKLSWRGGSYEQYF; cdr3_nt: TGTGCCAGCAGCAAACTTTCCTGGAGGGGTGGGTCCTACGAGCAGTACTTC
v_call: TRBV7-2; d_call: TRBD1; j_call: TRBJ2-2; clone_size: once; cdr3_length: 14; cdr3_aa: CASSSGQVTGELFF; cdr3_nt: TGTGCCAGCAGCTCAGGACAGGTCACCGGGGAGCTGTTTTTT
v_call: TRBV28; d_call: -; j_call: TRBJ1-3; clone_size: -; cdr3_length: 16; cdr3_aa: CASYWRGGTAGNTIYF; cdr3_nt: TGTGCCAGCTATTGGAGGGGGGGAACAGCTGGAAACACCATATATTTT
v_call: TRBV7-9; d_call: -; j_call: TRBJ2-7; clone_size: -; cdr3_length: 16; cdr3_aa: CASSLAVGRDSYEQYF; cdr3_nt: TGTGCCAGCAGCTTAGCGGTCGGGCGGGACTCCTACGAGCAGTACTTC
v_call: TRBV12-5; d_call: -; j_call: TRBJ1-4; clone_size: few; cdr3_length: 15; cdr3_aa: CASGPPGGRREKLFF; cdr3_nt: TGTGCTAGTGGGCCTCCCGGGGGGCGCCGGGAAAAACTGTTTTTT
v_call: TRBV3-1/TRBV3-2; d_call: TRBD2; j_call: TRBJ2-1; clone_size: -; cdr3_length: 16; cdr3_aa: CASSPGLAGVINEQFF; cdr3_nt: TGTGCCAGCAGCCCCGGGCTAGCGGGAGTGATCAATGAGCAGTTCTTC
v_call: TRBV6-4; d_call: TRBD1; j_call: TRBJ1-2; clone_size: -; cdr3_length: 14; cdr3_aa: CARYPGQGRDGYTF; cdr3_nt: TGTGCCAGGTATCCGGGACAGGGGAGGGATGGCTACACCTTC
v_call: TRBV19; d_call: -; j_call: TRBJ2-2; clone_size: -; cdr3_length: 15; cdr3_aa: CASSMDQGGGGELFF; cdr3_nt: TGTGCCAGTAGTATGGATCAGGGAGGTGGCGGGGAGCTGTTTTTT
v_call: TRBV5-4; d_call: TRBD2; j_call: TRBJ2-7; clone_size: -; cdr3_length: 16; cdr3_aa: CASSLGVAGGTYEQYF; cdr3_nt: TGTGCCAGCAGCTTGGGGGTAGCGGGGGGAACCTACGAGCAGTACTTC
v_call: TRBV10-3; d_call: TRBD2; j_call: TRBJ2-1; clone_size: -; cdr3_length: 15; cdr3_aa: CATKTSGGSYNEQFF; cdr3_nt: TGTGCCACCAAGACTAGCGGGGGGTCCTACAATGAGCAGTTCTTC
v_call: TRBV7-3; d_call: -; j_call: TRBJ2-3; clone_size: -; cdr3_length: 15; cdr3_aa: CASSRQGGGIDTQYF; cdr3_nt: TGTGCCAGCAGCCGACAGGGTGGGGGGATAGATACGCAGTATTTT
v_call: TRBV7-8; d_call: -; j_call: TRBJ1-5; clone_size: -; cdr3_length: 16; cdr3_aa: CASSLVGEGYNQPQHF; cdr3_nt: TGTGCCAGCAGCTTAGTAGGGGAAGGCTACAATCAGCCCCAGCATTTT
v_call: TRBV5-1; d_call: TRBD1; j_call: TRBJ1-2; clone_size: -; cdr3_length: 14; cdr3_aa: CASSSSGTDSGYTF; cdr3_nt: TGCGCCAGCAGCTCGTCCGGGACAGACTCTGGCTACACCTTC
v_call: TRBV5-1; d_call: -; j_call: TRBJ1-4; clone_size: once; cdr3_length: 14; cdr3_aa: CASSTGMANEKLFF; cdr3_nt: TGCGCCAGCAGCACCGGGATGGCTAATGAAAAACTGTTTTTT
v_call: TRBV5-8; d_call: -; j_call: TRBJ1-4; clone_size: -; cdr3_length: 15; cdr3_aa: CASSGGGRRAEKLFF; cdr3_nt: TGTGCCAGCAGCGGCGGGGGGCGCCGAGCTGAAAAACTGTTTTTT
v_call: TRBV7-2; d_call: TRBD1; j_call: TRBJ1-5; clone_size: -; cdr3_length: 19; cdr3_aa: CASSPQAGQGVLGNQPQHF; cdr3_nt: TGTGCCAGCAGCCCGCAGGCGGGACAGGGGGTTTTAGGCAATCAGCCCCAGCATTTT
v_call: TRBV5-4; d_call: TRBD2; j_call: TRBJ2-5; clone_size: -; cdr3_length: 16; cdr3_aa: CASSTVAGGNRETQYF; cdr3_nt: TGTGCCAGCAGCACAGTAGCGGGGGGGAATAGAGAGACCCAGTACTTC